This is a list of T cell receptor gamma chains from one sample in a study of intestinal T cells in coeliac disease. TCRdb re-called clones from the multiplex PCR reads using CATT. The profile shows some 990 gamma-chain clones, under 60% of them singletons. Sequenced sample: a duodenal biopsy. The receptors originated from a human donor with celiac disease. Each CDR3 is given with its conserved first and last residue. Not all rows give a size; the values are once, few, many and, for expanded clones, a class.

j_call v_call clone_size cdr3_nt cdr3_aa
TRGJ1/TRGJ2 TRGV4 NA TGTGCCGACCTGGGGCGCAATTATTATAAGAAACTCTTT CADLGRNYYKKLF
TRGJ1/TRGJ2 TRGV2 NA TGTGCACTGGACGGCGGGTATAAGAAACTCTTT CALDGGYKKLF
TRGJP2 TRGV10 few TGTGCTGCGTGGGGGGCTAGTAGTGATTGGATCAAGACGTTT CAAWGASSDWIKTF
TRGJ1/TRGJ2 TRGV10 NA TGTGCTGCGGGAGGGGACCCTTCAAATTATTATAAGAAACTCTTT CAAGGDPSNYYKKLF
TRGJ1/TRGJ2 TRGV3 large TGTGCCACCTGGGACAGGCCCCCCCATAAGAAACTCTTT CATWDRPPHKKLF
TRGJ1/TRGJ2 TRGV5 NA TGTGCCACCTTGGGACAGGCCCAGGATTATAAGAAACTCTTT CATLGQAQDYKKLF
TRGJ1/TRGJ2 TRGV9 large TGTGCCTTGTGGGTTTTGTATTATAAGAAACTCTTT CALWVLYYKKLF
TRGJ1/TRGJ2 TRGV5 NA TGTGCCACCTGGGACAGGCAGAGTTGGGGTGGTTATTATAAGAAACTCTTT CATWDRQSWGGYYKKLF
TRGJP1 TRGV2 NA TGTGCCACCTGGGACGGGCCTGTCACTGGTTGGTTCAAGATATTT CATWDGPVTGWFKIF
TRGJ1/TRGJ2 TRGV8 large TGTGCCACCTGGGAACCTCCTCTGAATTATTATAAGAAACTCTTT CATWEPPLNYYKKLF
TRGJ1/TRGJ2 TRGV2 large TGTGCCACCTGGGACGGGCCAGGATATAAGAAACTCTTT CATWDGPGYKKLF
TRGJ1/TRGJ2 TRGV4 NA TGTGCCACCTGGGGACGGGGCCGGGAATATAAGAAACTCTTT CATWGRGREYKKLF
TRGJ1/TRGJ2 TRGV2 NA TGTGCCACCTGGGACGGGCGGGGGTTTATTATAAAGAAACTCTTT CATWDGRGFIIKKLF
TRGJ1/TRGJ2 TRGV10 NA TGTGCTGCGTGGGATTATCCCCCGCTTTATTATAAGAAACTCTTT CAAWDYPPLYYKKLF
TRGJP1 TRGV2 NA TGTGCCACGGACCATTGGGCTGGTTGGTTCAAGATATTT CATDHWAGWFKIF
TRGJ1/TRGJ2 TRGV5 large TGTGCCACCTGGGACAGGCCCAGGTATAAGAAACTCTTT CATWDRPRYKKLF
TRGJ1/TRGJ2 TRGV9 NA TGTGCCTTGTGGGTAGGCGCTAAAGGGTTTTATTATAAGAAACTCTTT CALWVGAKGFYYKKLF
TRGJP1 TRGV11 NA TGTGCCTGCTGGATTTGCCGAGCGAGGCTACCACTTGGTTGGTTCAAGATATTT CACWICRARLPLGWFKIF
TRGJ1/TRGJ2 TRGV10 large TGTGCTGCGTGGGATTATAGGAGGAAACTCTTT CAAWDYRRKLF
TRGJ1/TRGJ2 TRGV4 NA TGTGCCACCTGGGTCTTCTATTATTATAAGAAACTCTTT CATWVFYYYKKLF
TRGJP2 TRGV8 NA TGTGCCACCTGGGATGAGACGGTAGGTGTAATTGGATTCAAGACGTTT CATWDETVGVIGFKTF
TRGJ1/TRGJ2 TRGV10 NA TGTGCTGCGTGGGCAAACACTGTTCATTATAAGAAACTCTTT CAAWANTVHYKKLF
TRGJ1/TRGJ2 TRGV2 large TGTGCCACCTGGGACGGGCGGTGTGGGAAACTCTTT CATWDGRCGKLF
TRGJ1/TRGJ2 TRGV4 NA TGTGCACCTGGGACGGCGGGGAAACTCTTT CAPGTAGKLF
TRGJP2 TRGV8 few TGTGCCACCTGGGGTCATTATTGGATCAAGACGTTT CATWGHYWIKTF
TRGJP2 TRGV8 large TGTGCACCTGGGATAGAGGGTAGTGATTGGATCAAGACGTTT CAPGIEGSDWIKTF
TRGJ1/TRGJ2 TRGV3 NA TGTGCCACCTGGGACAGGCTTGTTATAAAGAAACTCTTT CATWDRLVIKKLF
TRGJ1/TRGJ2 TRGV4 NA TGTGCCACCTGGGATCAGTTCCGTAATTATTATAAGAAACTCTTT CATWDQFRNYYKKLF
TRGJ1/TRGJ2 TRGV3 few TGTGCCACCTGGGACGGAATTTATTATAAGAAACTCTTT CATWDGIYYKKLF
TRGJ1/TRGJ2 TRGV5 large TGTGCCACCTGGGACGGATATAAGAAACTCTTT CATWDGYKKLF
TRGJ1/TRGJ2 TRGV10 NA TGTGCTGCGTGGGATCTCGGGGAGAAACTCTTT CAAWDLGEKLF
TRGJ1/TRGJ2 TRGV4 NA TGTGCCACCTGGGACGGGCGGAATTATTATAAGAAACTCTTT CATWDGRNYYKKLF
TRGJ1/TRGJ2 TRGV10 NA TGTGCTGCGTGGGATTGCATTATAATGAAACTCTTT CAAWDCIIMKLF
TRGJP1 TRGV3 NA TGTGCCACCTGGGACGTCCGAGGCCTGGATTGGTTCAAGATATTT CATWDVRGLDWFKIF
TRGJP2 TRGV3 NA TGTGCCACCTGGACAGGCAGTGATTGGATCAAGACGTTT CATWTGSDWIKTF
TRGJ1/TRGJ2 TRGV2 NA TGTGCCACCTGGGACGAGGCGGCCAGGAAACTCTTT CATWDEAARKLF
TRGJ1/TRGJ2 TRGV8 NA TGTGCCACCTGGTCAGACGGTCGATATAAGAAACTCTTT CATWSDGRYKKLF
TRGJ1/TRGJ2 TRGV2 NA TGTGCCACCTGGGACGAAACCAATAAGAATTATAAGAAACTCTTT CATWDETNKNYKKLF
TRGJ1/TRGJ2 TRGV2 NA TGTGCCACCTTGGGACGAGGCGGCCAGAAACTCTTT CATLGRGGQKLF
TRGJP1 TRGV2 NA TGTGCCACCTGGGACGGGCCTGCACTGGGTTGGTTCAAGATATTT CATWDGPALGWFKIF
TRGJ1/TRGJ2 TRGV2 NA TGTGCACCTGGGACGGGCGGGGTTTATTATAAGAAACTCTTT CAPGTGGVYYKKLF
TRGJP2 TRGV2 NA TGTGCACCTGGATCTGGTGGGAGTGATTGGATCAAGACGTTT CAPGSGGSDWIKTF
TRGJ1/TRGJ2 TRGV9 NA TGTGCCTTGTGGGAGTGGAACCATTATTATAAGAAACTCTTT CALWEWNHYYKKLF
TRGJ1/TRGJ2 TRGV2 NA TGTGCCACCTGGGACGGCCCGGGTGTAGATTATAAGAAACTCTTT CATWDGPGVDYKKLF
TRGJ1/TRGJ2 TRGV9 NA TGTGCCTTGTGGGGAGGTCTAGGCAAGAAACTCTTT CALWGGLGKKLF
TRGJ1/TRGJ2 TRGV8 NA TGTGCCACCTGGGTCAGACGGTCGAATATAAGTAAACTCTTT CATWVRRSNISKLF
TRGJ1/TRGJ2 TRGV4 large TGTGCCACCTGGGACGGTCTTTATTATAAGAAACTCTTT CATWDGLYYKKLF
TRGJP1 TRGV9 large TGTGCCTTGTGCCACGGTTGGTTCAAGATATTT CALCHGWFKIF
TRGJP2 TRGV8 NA TGTGCCACCTTGGGATGGGTTAGCGTTGCGGATTGGATCAAGACGTTT CATLGWVSVADWIKTF
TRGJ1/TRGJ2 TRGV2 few TGTGCCACCTGGACGGGCGGGGATTCGAATTATTATAAGAAACTCTTT CATWTGGDSNYYKKLF
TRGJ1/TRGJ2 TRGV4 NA TGTGCCACCTGGGGGCGCAATTATTATAAGAAACTCTTT CATWGRNYYKKLF
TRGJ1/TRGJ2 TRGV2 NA TGTGCCACCTTGGGACGGAAGTCGTGGTATAAGAAACTCTTT CATLGRKSWYKKLF
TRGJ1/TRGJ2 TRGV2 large TGTGCCACCTGGGACGGGCGGTATTATTATAAGAAACTCTTT CATWDGRYYYKKLF
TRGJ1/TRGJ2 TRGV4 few TGTGCCACCTGGGAGGGGACGAATTATTATAAGAAACTCTTT CATWEGTNYYKKLF
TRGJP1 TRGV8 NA TGTGCCACCTGGGGACCAATGATACCACTTGGTTGGTTCAAGATATTT CATWGPMIPLGWFKIF
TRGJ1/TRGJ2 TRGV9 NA TGTGCCTTGTGGGGAGGCCCGCCCGCTAGGGGTATAAGAAAACTCTTT CALWGGPPARGIRKLF
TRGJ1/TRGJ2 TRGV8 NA TGTGCCACCTTGGGCCCTACAGCCACTTATTATAAGAAACTCTTT CATLGPTATYYKKLF
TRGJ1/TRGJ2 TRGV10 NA TGTGCTGCGTGGGAACCACTGAATTATTATAAGAAACTCTTT CAAWEPLNYYKKLF
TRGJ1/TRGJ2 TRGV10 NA TGTGCTGCGTGGGATGGATGTTTGATTAATAAGAAACTCTTT CAAWDGCLINKKLF